What follows are 29 T cell receptor beta chains derived from one specimen sequenced in a study of blood T cell repertoires in COVID-19. The repertoire was sequenced with immunoSEQ multiplex PCR; TCRdb's copy has only in-frame clones and lacks some. The data hold some 700,000 clones, with over 80% observed a single time. The sequencing input was peripheral blood. The receptors originated from a woman aged 18-29 years with acute or convalescent COVID-19.

The chain combines TRBV5-6 with TRBJ1-6; D is unclear. The germline V gene has CDR1 SGHDT and CDR2 YYEEEE. This CDR3 contains 14 residues. V lost 0 bases, J lost 5 bases, and 6 bases lay in between. The CDR3 region is CASSLEQNNSPLHF. The CDR3 bases are TGTGCCAGCAGCTTGGAACAGAATAATTCACCCCTCCACTTT.

This chain uses TRBV30 with TRBJ1-2, with 9 nucleotides matching TRBD1. There are 15 residues in the CDR3. J gave up 7 bases and V 4 bases, and 13 bases lay outside the gene matches. CDR1 and CDR2 (germline): GTSNPN, SVGIG (reference sequence). In nucleotides, the CDR3 is TGTGCCTGGAAGGGATACGAACAGGGGGCGGCTGGCTACACCTTC. Protein sequence: CAWKGYEQGAAGYTF.

The chain joins TRBV6-6 to TRBJ1-5; D not certain. This CDR3 has 14 amino acids. From germline, CDR1 is MNHNY and CDR2 SVGAGI (reference sequence). V lost 11 bases, J lost 2 bases, and 16 bases lay in between. The CDR3 nucleotides are TGTGCCGCACACCAGGAAGTCGGCAATCAGCCCCAGCATTTT. As protein: CAAHQEVGNQPQHF.

This clone was seen more than once but under ten times. The chain recombines TRBV24-1 with TRBJ1-2, with 8 positions matching TRBD1. V dropped 6 bases and J dropped 5; count of bases not matched to a gene: 1. The CDR3 covers 12 residues. Germline V CDR1 and CDR2: KGHDR, SFDVKD. DNA of the CDR3: TGTGCCACCAGTCGACAGGGGTATGGCTACACCTTC. Its translation is CATSRQGYGYTF.

The rearrangement joins TRBV2 to TRBJ2-3, with 8 positions matching TRBD1. Losses at the gene ends were 6 bases for V and 0 bases for J; bases not matched to a gene: 5. CDR1 is SNHLY, CDR2 FYNNEI, per germline. The CDR3 loop spans 15 amino acids. CDR3 residues: CASRGDRPSTDTQYF. CDR3 nucleotide sequence: TGTGCCAGCAGGGGGGACAGGCCTAGCACAGATACGCAGTATTTT.

The chain employs TRBV6-1 and TRBJ2-5, with 11 bases lining up with TRBD1. The CDR3 covers 16 residues. Germline V CDR1 and CDR2: MNHNS, SASEGT. The V and J ends lost 4 bases and 4 bases, in that order; junction bases with no gene match: 8. Written as DNA, the CDR3 is TGTGCCAGCAGTGTGGCTCGCGGACAGGGGGCAGAGACCCAGTACTTC. It encodes CASSVARGQGAETQYF.

The V and J genes are TRBV6-6 and TRBJ1-5; 12 nucleotides agree with TRBD1. CDR1 is MNHNY and CDR2 is SVGAGI in the germline V gene (reference sequence). The CDR3 is 15 residues long. Trimming took 5 bases from V and 6 from J; bases not matched to a gene: 5. CDR3 DNA: TGTGCCAGCAGTCCGGGACAGGGGGCAGGTCAGCCCCAGCATTTT. It specifies CASSPGQGAGQPQHF.

The rearrangement joins TRBV7-9 to TRBJ1-2; 9 bases line up with TRBD1. V trimming: 5 bases; J trimming: 5 bases; junction bases outside the gene matches: 6. This CDR3 has 14 amino acids. Germline assignment: CDR1 SEHNR and CDR2 FQNEAQ (reference sequence). DNA of the CDR3: TGTGCCAGCAGCCCGGGACAGGGTATTTATGGCTACACCTTC. Translation: CASSPGQGIYGYTF.

The chain links TRBV6-5 to TRBJ1-5; 8 nucleotides line up with TRBD1. Germline-derived CDR1 and CDR2 are MNHEY and SVGAGI. V shed 2 bases, J shed 3 bases, and the junction held 6 bases outside the gene matches. This CDR3 region has 16 residues. The CDR3 sequence is CASSYVQGAFNQPQHF. CDR3 DNA: TGTGCCAGCAGTTACGTTCAGGGGGCCTTCAATCAGCCCCAGCATTTT.

Details on this clone: Other DNA sequences of this sample code for an identical CDR3. The chain couples TRBV5-1 to TRBJ2-2; unclear D gene. CDR1 is SGHRS, CDR2 YFSETQ, per germline. The V and J ends lost 0 bases and 2 bases respectively, with 5 bases between them. The CDR3 sequence is 14 residues long. The CDR3 protein is CASSLDRNTGELFF. The CDR3 nucleotides read TGCGCCAGCAGCTTGGACAGAAACACCGGGGAGCTGTTTTTT.

The chain carries TRBV6-5 and TRBJ2-7; 10 bases line up with TRBD1. The junction had 2 bases not matched to a gene; V was cut back by 2 bases and J by 4 bases. The CDR3 totals 14 residues. Germline-derived CDR1 and CDR2 are MNHEY and SVGAGI. DNA of the CDR3: TGTGCCAGCAGTTACCGGACAGGGGGGTACGAGCAGTACTTC. Amino acid sequence: CASSYRTGGYEQYF.

The chain joins TRBV7-2 to TRBJ2-2; D is perhaps TRBD1 (5 bases). The CDR3 spans 13 residues. Deletions cut 8 bases from V and 5 bases from J, with 12 bases between. Germline V gene sequence: CDR1 SGHTA, CDR2 FQGNSA. The CDR3 region has the DNA TGTGCCAGCCTAGACAGATTAACCGGGGAGCTGTTTTTT. Amino acids: CASLDRLTGELFF.

This clone was observed a single time. The V call is TRBV14, the J call TRBJ1-2; 11 nucleotides line up with TRBD1. V was pared by 0 bases and J by 9 bases, with 3 bases of the junction left unmatched. This CDR3 has 14 residues. CDR1 is SGHDN and CDR2 is FVKESK in the germline V gene. CDR3 region: CASSQDGTGGRYTF. The CDR3 DNA reads TGTGCCAGCAGCCAAGACGGGACAGGGGGGCGCTACACCTTC.

This clone was seen once. V is TRBV6-5 and J is TRBJ2-5; D not resolved. Trimming left V 5 bases short and J 3 bases short, with 13 bases between. This CDR3 is built from 14 residues. CDR1 and CDR2 from the germline V gene are MNHEY and SVGAGI. The CDR3 nucleotides read TGTGCCAGCAGTCCCGACACGAACGAAGAGACCCAGTACTTC. Translation gives CASSPDTNEETQYF.

This clone was observed once. The genes are TRBV3-1 (or the pseudogene TRBV3-2) and TRBJ2-7; D not certain. The CDR3 runs 12 residues. CDR1 is LGHDT, CDR2 YNNKEL, per germline (reference sequence). V was pared by 3 bases and J by 5 bases, with 8 bases between. Here the CDR3 DNA reads TGTGCCAGCAGCCAGAGAGACAACGAGCAGTACTTC. It translates to CASSQRDNEQYF.

The chain carries TRBV2 and TRBJ1-1; 11 nucleotides match TRBD1. This CDR3 is 15 amino acids long. V shed 7 bases and J 7 bases; nucleotides not matched to a gene: 11. Germline V gene data show CDR1 as SNHLY and CDR2 as FYNNEI. This chain's CDR3 is CASTARDRGFIEAFF. The CDR3 bases are TGTGCCAGCACCGCCCGGGACAGGGGGTTTATTGAAGCTTTCTTT. The full variable domain, with the rest looked up from reference TRBV2 and TRBJ1-1, is EPEVTQTPSHQVTQMGQEVILRCVPISNHLYFYWYRQILGQKVEFLVSFYNNEISEKSEIFDDQFSVERPDGSNFTLKIRSTKLEDSAMYFCASTARDRGFIEAFFGQGTRLTVV.

V is TRBV18 and J is TRBJ2-1; D gene unclear. Germline CDR1 is KGHSH and CDR2 is LQKENI. This CDR3 contains 15 residues. The V and J ends lost 2 bases and 2 bases respectively, with 10 bases between them. In DNA, the CDR3 is TGTGCCAGCTCACCATGGGCTCTTCCCTACAATGAGCAGTTCTTC. Translated: CASSPWALPYNEQFF. The complete variable domain, with remaining parts taken from reference TRBV18 and TRBJ2-1, reads NAGVMQNPRHLVRRRGQEARLRCSPMKGHSHVYWYRQLPEEGLKFMVYLQKENIIDESGMPKERFSAEFPKEGPSILRIQQVVRGDSAAYFCASSPWALPYNEQFFGPGTRLTVL.

The V call is TRBV3-1 (or the pseudogene TRBV3-2), the J call TRBJ1-2, with 9 bases fitting TRBD1. V lost 8 bases, J lost 7 bases, and 8 bases stayed unmatched. Germline V lookup: CDR1 LGHDT, CDR2 YNNKEL (reference sequence). The length of the CDR3 is 13 residues. The CDR3 region is CASGRGQGSGYTF. The CDR3, as DNA: TGTGCCAGCGGGAGGGGACAGGGTAGTGGCTACACCTTC.

This clone was seen more than once but under ten times. The V and J genes are TRBV2 and TRBJ1-2, with 7 bases matching TRBD1. The CDR3 has 15 residues. Germline CDR1 is SNHLY and CDR2 is FYNNEI. The V gene end was trimmed by 8 bases and the J gene end by 8 bases; junction bases not matched to a gene: 17. CDR3 region: CASSRIETGSNGYTF. The CDR3 region has the DNA TGTGCCAGCTCACGCATTGAGACAGGGAGCAACGGCTACACCTTC. Looking up the rest from reference TRBV2 and TRBJ1-2 gives the full variable domain: EPEVTQTPSHQVTQMGQEVILRCVPISNHLYFYWYRQILGQKVEFLVSFYNNEISEKSEIFDDQFSVERPDGSNFTLKIRSTKLEDSAMYFCASSRIETGSNGYTFGSGTRLTVV.

The CDR3 nucleotides read TGCAGCGTTAGGTCGGGCGGGGGAACCGGGGAGCTGTTTTTT. Residues: CSVRSGGGTGELFF. This rearrangement joins TRBV29-1 to TRBJ2-2; 7 bases map to TRBD2. The CDR3 runs to 14 residues. Germline loops: CDR1 SQVTM, CDR2 ANQGSEA. V was pared by 5 bases and J by 5 bases, with 8 bases of the junction left unmatched.

The rearrangement uses TRBV6-4 and TRBJ1-2; 8 nucleotides agree with TRBD1. V lost 5 bases and J lost 2; bases outside the gene matches: 1. Germline V gives CDR1 MRHNA, CDR2 SNTAGT. The CDR3 is made up of 13 amino acids. This CDR3 reads CASSRDRNYGYTF. The CDR3 DNA reads as TGTGCCAGCAGTCGGGACAGGAACTATGGCTACACCTTC.

This clone occurred once. The gene calls are TRBV11-2 and TRBJ1-6; no clear D gene. The CDR3 spans 14 residues. Germline V lookup: CDR1 SGHAT, CDR2 FQNNGV. The germline V and J ends were trimmed by 9 bases and 8 bases, with 17 bases remaining between them. CDR3 DNA sequence: TGTGCCAGTACCTCGGCAGGCTGGGATTCACCCCTCCACTTT. Translation gives CASTSAGWDSPLHF.

The chain recombines TRBV5-1 with TRBJ1-2; perhaps TRBD1 as D (5 bases). In germline, CDR1 is SGHRS, CDR2 YFSETQ. Trimming stripped 5 bases from V and 3 bases from J, with 8 bases between. This CDR3 has 12 residues. CDR3 residues: CASRGAYYGYTF. The CDR3 region has the DNA TGCGCCAGCAGAGGGGCTTACTATGGCTACACCTTC. Complete variable domain (other parts from reference TRBV5-1 and TRBJ1-2): KAGVTQTPRYLIKTRGQQVTLSCSPISGHRSVSWYQQTPGQGLQFLFEYFSETQRNKGNFPGRFSGRQFSNSRSEMNVSTLELGDSALYLCASRGAYYGYTFGSGTRLTVV.

To note about this clone: The junction shows a germline mismatch at one end, possibly a read error. J is TRBJ2-5 and V is TRBV11-2; 8 bases agree with TRBD2. Per germline, CDR1 SGHAT and CDR2 FQNNGV. The CDR3 is 13 amino acids. The CDR3 DNA reads TGTGCCAGCAGCTTAGAGCTGAGCGGGGGAGGGCACTTC. This sequence encodes CASSLELSGGGHF. The whole variable domain, remainder taken from reference TRBV11-2 and TRBJ2-5, is EAGVAQSPRYKIIEKRQSVAFWCNPISGHATLYWYQQILGQGPKLLIQFQNNGVVDDSQLPKDRFSAERLKGVDSTLKIQPAKLEDSAVYLCASSLELSGGGHFGPGTRLLVL.

The genes are TRBV5-1 and TRBJ2-1, with a tentative D call TRBD1 (7 bases). The length of the CDR3 is 16 residues. The V gene lost 1 base and the J gene lost 2 bases, with 13 bases spanning the gap. From germline, CDR1 is SGHRS and CDR2 YFSETQ. The CDR3 nucleotides read TGCGCCAGCAGCTTGCGGACAGGACTAACCTACAATGAGCAGTTCTTC. It is translated as CASSLRTGLTYNEQFF.

J is TRBJ2-1 and V is TRBV7-2; maybe TRBD2 (5 bases). The length of the CDR3 is 13 residues. The V end lost 5 bases, the J end lost 8 bases, and 13 bases lay between the germline ends. From germline, CDR1 is SGHTA and CDR2 FQGNSA. This CDR3 is CASSESSFHEQFF. The CDR3, as DNA: TGTGCCAGCAGCGAGTCTAGCTTCCATGAGCAGTTCTTC.

V is TRBV2 and J is TRBJ1-2; D gene unclear. The CDR3 spans 20 residues. Trimming stripped 0 bases from V and 0 bases from J, with 23 bases between. Germline V CDR1 and CDR2: SNHLY, FYNNEI. CDR3 protein: CASSEALVSLSGDANYGYTF. The CDR3 DNA follows: TGTGCCAGCAGTGAAGCGCTTGTGTCTCTATCCGGGGATGCTAACTATGGCTACACCTTC.

This clone was observed once. This sequence joins TRBV19 and TRBJ1-2; possible D gene TRBD1, 5 bases. CDR1 and CDR2 from the germline V gene are LNHDA and SQIVND (reference sequence). The germline V and J ends were trimmed by 3 bases and 6 bases, with 5 bases remaining between them. The CDR3 contains 11 residues. The CDR3 DNA reads TGTGCCAGTAGTATGACAGATGGCTACACCTTC. Its translation: CASSMTDGYTF. Combining the CDR3 with reference TRBV19 and TRBJ1-2 gives the whole variable domain DGGITQSPKYLFRKEGQNVTLSCEQNLNHDAMYWYRQDPGQGLRLIYYSQIVNDFQKGDIAEGYSVSREKKESFPLTVTSAQKNPTAFYLCASSMTDGYTFGSGTRLTVV.

The V call is TRBV6-5, the J call TRBJ2-7; the D is unclear. Trimming stripped 6 bases from V and 7 bases from J, with 13 bases between. The CDR3 extends over 12 amino acids. Germline V CDR1 and CDR2: MNHEY, SVGAGI. CDR3 amino acids: CASSRRRGEQYF. CDR3 sequence (DNA): TGTGCCAGCAGCCGCAGAAGAGGTGAGCAGTACTTC.